The source of this T cell receptor (beta chain) is a study of T-cell reconstitution after alpha-beta-depleted transplantation in children. A library of TCRbeta sequences, prepared with unique molecular identifiers, was generated. MiXCR was run by TCRdb on the PCR reads, yielding one entry per CDR3 protein. Of fewer than 400,000 distinct CDR3 sequences in the sample, just over 20% were seen once. This clonotype was counted ten times or more. The CDR3 loop spans 18 amino acids. The V gene's germline CDR1 is SGDLS and CDR2 YYNGEE. The junction had 13 bases not matched to a gene; V was cut back by 3 bases and J by 1 base.

This clonotype originated in a human donor who donated a stem cell graft to a child with acute myeloid leukemia. The chain joins TRBV9 to TRBJ2-1, with 7 bases matching TRBD2. The sequenced sample was PBMCs from the stem cell graft donor, obtained from the stem cell graft. CDR3 protein: CASSASTLADQSYNEQFF. The CDR3, as DNA: TGTGCCAGCAGCGCTAGTACCCTAGCGGACCAATCCTACAATGAGCAGTTCTTC. Using reference TRBV9 and TRBJ2-1 for the parts outside the CDR3, the full variable domain is DSGVTQTPKHLITATGQRVTLRCSPRSGDLSVYWYQQSLDQGLQFLIQYYNGEERAKGNILERFSAQQFPDLHSELNLSSLELGDSALYFCASSASTLADQSYNEQFFGPGTRLTVL.